This is a list of T cell receptor beta chains from one sample in a study of metastatic and nonmetastatic thyroid tumors. TCRdb reprocessed the PCR reads using MiXCR. The sample includes roughly 39,000 clones, around 43% of them seen just once. Sequencing used tumor tissue. These receptors were collected from a male donor with papillary thyroid cancer or a benign thyroid nodule (not recorded which). Some clones in this sample may be carry-over from other donors' samples. The CDR3 runs from the conserved cysteine through the conserved F or W. Fields, in order: J gene, D gene, clone size, V gene, CDR3 protein, CDR3 DNA. The D gene is left open where the match is weak. The size of a clone is reported for some rows only, either as once, few or many, or as a class for expanded clones.

J gene: TRBJ2-7; D gene: TRBD2; clone size: .; V gene: TRBV20-1; CDR3 protein: CSASFAGGRSEQYF; CDR3 DNA: TGCAGTGCTTCCTTCGCGGGGGGGCGTAGCGAGCAGTACTTC
J gene: TRBJ2-3; D gene: TRBD2; clone size: medium-sized; V gene: TRBV2; CDR3 protein: CASSTGLAGTDTQYF; CDR3 DNA: TGTGCCAGCAGTACCGGACTAGCTGGCACAGATACGCAGTATTTT
J gene: TRBJ1-1; D gene: TRBD1; clone size: .; V gene: TRBV5-1; CDR3 protein: CASSSRQGGNTEAFF; CDR3 DNA: TGCGCCAGCAGCTCCAGACAGGGTGGGAACACTGAAGCTTTCTTT
J gene: TRBJ2-2; D gene: .; clone size: .; V gene: TRBV3-1; CDR3 protein: CASSQVARQVELFF; CDR3 DNA: TGTGCCAGCAGCCAAGTTGCGCGGCAGGTGGAGCTGTTTTTT
J gene: TRBJ2-5; D gene: TRBD1; clone size: medium-sized; V gene: TRBV6-1; CDR3 protein: CASRPTGEETQYF; CDR3 DNA: TGTGCCAGCAGGCCCACAGGGGAAGAGACCCAGTACTTC
J gene: TRBJ2-7; D gene: .; clone size: .; V gene: TRBV28; CDR3 protein: CASSLGTYEQYF; CDR3 DNA: TGTGCCAGCAGTTTGGGCACCTACGAGCAGTACTTC
J gene: TRBJ1-1; D gene: .; clone size: few; V gene: TRBV6-2/TRBV6-3; CDR3 protein: CASSYGARGAMNTEAFF; CDR3 DNA: TGTGCCAGCAGTTACGGAGCGCGGGGAGCCATGAACACTGAAGCTTTCTTT
J gene: TRBJ2-3; D gene: .; clone size: .; V gene: TRBV19; CDR3 protein: CASSIRELDTQYF; CDR3 DNA: TGTGCCAGTAGTATTCGCGAGTTAGATACGCAGTATTTT
J gene: TRBJ2-7; D gene: TRBD1; clone size: .; V gene: TRBV28; CDR3 protein: CASTTSRTGNYEQYF; CDR3 DNA: TGTGCCAGCACCACCTCCAGGACAGGTAACTACGAGCAGTACTTC
J gene: TRBJ2-3; D gene: TRBD1; clone size: .; V gene: TRBV5-1; CDR3 protein: CASSPGQGGRTDTQYF; CDR3 DNA: TGCGCCAGCAGCCCAGGACAGGGGGGTCGCACAGATACGCAGTATTTT
J gene: TRBJ2-7; D gene: TRBD1; clone size: .; V gene: TRBV6-4; CDR3 protein: CASSYSGQGSYEQYF; CDR3 DNA: TGTGCCAGCAGTTACTCGGGACAGGGGTCTTACGAGCAGTACTTC
J gene: TRBJ2-3; D gene: TRBD1; clone size: .; V gene: TRBV6-2/TRBV6-3; CDR3 protein: CASSSGQGRTDTQYF; CDR3 DNA: TGTGCCAGCAGTTCGGGACAGGGGCGAACAGATACGCAGTATTTT
J gene: TRBJ2-2; D gene: .; clone size: few; V gene: TRBV6-1; CDR3 protein: CASSEEGENTGELFF; CDR3 DNA: TGTGCCAGCAGTGAAGAAGGGGAGAACACCGGGGAGCTGTTTTTT
J gene: TRBJ2-7; D gene: TRBD1; clone size: .; V gene: TRBV30; CDR3 protein: CAWRGKGAPYEQYF; CDR3 DNA: TGTGCCTGGAGGGGGAAGGGGGCCCCCTACGAGCAGTACTTC
J gene: TRBJ2-2; D gene: .; clone size: few; V gene: TRBV6-4; CDR3 protein: CASSDSASPGELFF; CDR3 DNA: TGTGCCAGCAGTGACTCGGCGAGCCCCGGGGAGCTGTTTTTT
J gene: TRBJ1-6; D gene: .; clone size: .; V gene: TRBV19; CDR3 protein: CASSRAGRRSPLHF; CDR3 DNA: TGTGCCAGTAGTCGGGCAGGAAGACGGTCACCCCTCCACTTT
J gene: TRBJ1-1; D gene: .; clone size: .; V gene: TRBV5-1; CDR3 protein: CASSRLDTLNTEAFF; CDR3 DNA: TGCGCCAGCAGCCGTTTGGACACATTGAACACTGAAGCTTTCTTT
J gene: TRBJ1-5; D gene: .; clone size: once; V gene: TRBV30; CDR3 protein: CAWSPQLGAAQHF; CDR3 DNA: TGTGCCTGGAGTCCCCAATTGGGGGCGGCCCAGCATTTT